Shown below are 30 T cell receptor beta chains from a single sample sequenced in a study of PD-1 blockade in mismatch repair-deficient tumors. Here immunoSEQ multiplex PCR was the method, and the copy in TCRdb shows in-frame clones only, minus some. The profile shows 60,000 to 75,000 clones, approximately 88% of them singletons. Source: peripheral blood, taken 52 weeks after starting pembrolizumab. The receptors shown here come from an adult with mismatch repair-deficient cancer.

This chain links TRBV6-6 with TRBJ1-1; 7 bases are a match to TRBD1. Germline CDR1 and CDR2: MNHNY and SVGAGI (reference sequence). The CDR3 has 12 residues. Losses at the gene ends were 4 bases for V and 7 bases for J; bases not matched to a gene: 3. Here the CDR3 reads CASSSGGFEAFF. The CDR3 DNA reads TGTGCCAGCAGTTCAGGGGGATTTGAAGCTTTCTTT.

The CDR3 loop reads CASSLVGSPQETQYF. Here the CDR3 DNA reads TGCGCCAGCAGCTTGGTTGGATCCCCCCAAGAGACCCAGTACTTC. The V call is TRBV5-1, the J call TRBJ2-5; the D is unclear. The CDR3 totals 15 residues. The V end lost 0 bases, the J end lost 1 base, and 10 bases lay between the germline ends. Germline V gene data show CDR1 as SGHRS and CDR2 as YFSETQ.

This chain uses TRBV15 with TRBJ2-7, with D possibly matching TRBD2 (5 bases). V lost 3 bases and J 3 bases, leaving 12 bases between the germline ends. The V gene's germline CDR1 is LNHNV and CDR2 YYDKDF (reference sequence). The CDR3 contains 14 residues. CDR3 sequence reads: CATSRTNRGYEQYF. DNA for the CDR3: TGTGCCACCAGCAGGACAAACCGGGGCTACGAGCAGTACTTC.

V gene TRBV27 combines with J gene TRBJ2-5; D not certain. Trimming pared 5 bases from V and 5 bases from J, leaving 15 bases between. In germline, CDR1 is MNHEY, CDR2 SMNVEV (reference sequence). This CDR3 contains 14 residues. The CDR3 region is CASSRTLTLETQYF. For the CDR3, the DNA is TGTGCCAGCAGTCGAACCTTAACTTTGGAGACCCAGTACTTC.

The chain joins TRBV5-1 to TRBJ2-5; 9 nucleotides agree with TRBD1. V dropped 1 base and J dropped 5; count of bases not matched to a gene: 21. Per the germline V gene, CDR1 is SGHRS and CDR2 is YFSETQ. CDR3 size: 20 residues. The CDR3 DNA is TGCGCCAGCAGCTTGTTTCCGGGACAGGGAACGTCTACAGGGCGGGAGACCCAGTACTTC. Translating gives CASSLFPGQGTSTGRETQYF.

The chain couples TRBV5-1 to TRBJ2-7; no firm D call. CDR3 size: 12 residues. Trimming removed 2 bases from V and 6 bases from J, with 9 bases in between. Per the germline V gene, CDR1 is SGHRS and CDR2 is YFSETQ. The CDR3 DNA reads TGCGCCAGCAGCTTCGGGTACTCCGAGCAGTACTTC. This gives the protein CASSFGYSEQYF.

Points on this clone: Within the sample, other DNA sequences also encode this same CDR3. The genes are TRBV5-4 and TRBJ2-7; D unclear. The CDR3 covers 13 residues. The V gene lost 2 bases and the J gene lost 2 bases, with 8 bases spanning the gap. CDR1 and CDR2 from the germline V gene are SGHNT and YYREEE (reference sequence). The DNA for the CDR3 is TGTGCCAGCAGCTTAGGCGGAACCTACGAGCAGTACTTC. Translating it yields CASSLGGTYEQYF.

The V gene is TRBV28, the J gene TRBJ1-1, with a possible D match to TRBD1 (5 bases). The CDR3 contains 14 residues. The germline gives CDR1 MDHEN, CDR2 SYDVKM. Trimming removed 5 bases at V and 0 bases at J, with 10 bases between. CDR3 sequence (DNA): TGTGCCAGCAGTCCGCAGGGTTTGAACACTGAAGCTTTCTTT. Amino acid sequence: CASSPQGLNTEAFF.

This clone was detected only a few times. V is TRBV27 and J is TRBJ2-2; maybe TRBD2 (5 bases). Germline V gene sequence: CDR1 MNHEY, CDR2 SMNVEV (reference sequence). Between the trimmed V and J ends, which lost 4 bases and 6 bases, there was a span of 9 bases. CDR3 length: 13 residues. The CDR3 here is CASSSTIAGELFF. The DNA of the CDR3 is TGTGCCAGCAGTTCGACTATCGCCGGGGAGCTGTTTTTT.

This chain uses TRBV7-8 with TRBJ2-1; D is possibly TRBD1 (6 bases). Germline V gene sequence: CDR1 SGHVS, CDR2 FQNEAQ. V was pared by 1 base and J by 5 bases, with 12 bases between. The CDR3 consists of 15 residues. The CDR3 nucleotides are TGTGCCAGCAGCTTAGTGGGGACATTGGACAATGAGCAGTTCTTC. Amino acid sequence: CASSLVGTLDNEQFF. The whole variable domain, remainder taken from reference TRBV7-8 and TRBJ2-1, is GAGVSQSPRYKVAKRGQDVALRCDPISGHVSLFWYQQALGQGPEFLTYFQNEAQLDKSGLPSDRFFAERPEGSVSTLKIQRTQQEDSAVYLCASSLVGTLDNEQFFGPGTRLTVL.

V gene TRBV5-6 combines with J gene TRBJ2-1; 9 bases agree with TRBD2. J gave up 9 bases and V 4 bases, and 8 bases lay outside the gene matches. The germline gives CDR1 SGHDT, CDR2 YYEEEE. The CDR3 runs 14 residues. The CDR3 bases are TGTGCCAGCAGCGCGGGCCTAGCGGGAAGTGAGCAGTTCTTC. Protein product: CASSAGLAGSEQFF. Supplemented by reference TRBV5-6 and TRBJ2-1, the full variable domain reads DAGVTQSPTHLIKTRGQQVTLRCSPKSGHDTVSWYQQALGQGPQFIFQYYEEEERQRGNFPDRFSGHQFPNYSSELNVNALLLGDSALYLCASSAGLAGSEQFFGPGTRLTVL.

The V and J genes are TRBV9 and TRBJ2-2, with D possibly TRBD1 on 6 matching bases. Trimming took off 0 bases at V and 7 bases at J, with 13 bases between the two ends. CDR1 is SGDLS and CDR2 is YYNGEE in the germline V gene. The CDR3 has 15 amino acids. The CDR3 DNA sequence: TGTGCCAGCAGCGTAGGACCAACAGGGCACGGGGAGCTGTTTTTT. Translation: CASSVGPTGHGELFF. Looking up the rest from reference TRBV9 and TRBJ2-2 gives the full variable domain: DSGVTQTPKHLITATGQRVTLRCSPRSGDLSVYWYQQSLDQGLQFLIQYYNGEERAKGNILERFSAQQFPDLHSELNLSSLELGDSALYFCASSVGPTGHGELFFGEGSRLTVL.

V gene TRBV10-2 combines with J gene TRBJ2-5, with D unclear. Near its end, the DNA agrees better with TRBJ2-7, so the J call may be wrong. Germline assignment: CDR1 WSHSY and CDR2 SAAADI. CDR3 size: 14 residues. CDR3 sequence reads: CASSESRSYYEQYF. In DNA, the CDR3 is TGCGCCAGCAGTGAGTCAAGGTCGTACTACGAGCAGTACTTC.

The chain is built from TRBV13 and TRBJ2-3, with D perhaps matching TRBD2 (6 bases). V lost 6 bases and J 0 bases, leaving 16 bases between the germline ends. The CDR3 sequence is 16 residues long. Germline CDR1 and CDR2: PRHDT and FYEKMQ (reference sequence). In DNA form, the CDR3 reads TGTGCCAGCAGTCCCCGCGGGGTCCCTAGCACAGATACGCAGTATTTT. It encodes CASSPRGVPSTDTQYF.

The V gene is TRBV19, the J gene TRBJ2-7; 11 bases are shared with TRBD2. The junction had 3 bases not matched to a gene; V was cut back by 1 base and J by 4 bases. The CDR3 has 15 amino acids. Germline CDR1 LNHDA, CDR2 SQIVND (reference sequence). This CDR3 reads CASSIVLAGGYEQYF. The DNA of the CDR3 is TGTGCCAGTAGTATAGTCTTAGCGGGAGGGTACGAGCAGTACTTC.

CDR3 DNA sequence: TGTGCCAGCAGCTTGGAGGGGGCAGCCCGAGAGCAGTACTTC. Its translation: CASSLEGAAREQYF. This rearrangement joins TRBV5-8 to TRBJ2-7, with 7 bases identical to TRBD1. The germline V gene encodes CDR1 SGHTS and CDR2 YDEGEE. The CDR3 is 14 residues long. Losses at the gene ends were 0 bases for V and 7 bases for J; bases not matched to a gene: 7.

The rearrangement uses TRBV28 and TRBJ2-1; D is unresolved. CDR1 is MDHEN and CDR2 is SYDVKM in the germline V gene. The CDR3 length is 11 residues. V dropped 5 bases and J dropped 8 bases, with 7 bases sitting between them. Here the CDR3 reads CASSPSHEQFF. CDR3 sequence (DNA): TGTGCCAGCAGTCCGTCGCATGAGCAGTTCTTC. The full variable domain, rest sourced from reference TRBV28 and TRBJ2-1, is DVKVTQSSRYLVKRTGEKVFLECVQDMDHENMFWYRQDPGLGLRLIYFSYDVKMKEKGDIPEGYSVSREKKERFSLILESASTNQTSMYLCASSPSHEQFFGPGTRLTVL.

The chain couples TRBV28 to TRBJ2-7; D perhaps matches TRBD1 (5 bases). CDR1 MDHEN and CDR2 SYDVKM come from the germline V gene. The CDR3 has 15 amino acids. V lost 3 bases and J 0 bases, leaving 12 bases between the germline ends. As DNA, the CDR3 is TGTGCCAGCAGTTTCCCTGACAGATTCTCCTACGAGCAGTACTTC. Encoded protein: CASSFPDRFSYEQYF.

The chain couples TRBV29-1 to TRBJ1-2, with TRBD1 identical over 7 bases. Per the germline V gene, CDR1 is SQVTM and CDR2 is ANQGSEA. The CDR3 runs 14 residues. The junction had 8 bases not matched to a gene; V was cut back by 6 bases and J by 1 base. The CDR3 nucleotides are TGCAGCGTAGACACCGGGACAGTTAACTATGGCTACACCTTC. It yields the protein CSVDTGTVNYGYTF.

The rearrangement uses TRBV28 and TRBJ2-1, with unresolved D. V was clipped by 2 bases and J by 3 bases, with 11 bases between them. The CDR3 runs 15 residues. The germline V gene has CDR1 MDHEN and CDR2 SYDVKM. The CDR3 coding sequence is TGTGCCAGCAGTTTACCTGGGCAGAACTACAATGAGCAGTTCTTC. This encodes CASSLPGQNYNEQFF.

CDR3 protein: CASSPWTSGYEQYF. The DNA for the CDR3 is TGTGCCAGCAGCCCGTGGACTAGCGGTTACGAGCAGTACTTC. The gene calls are TRBV5-6 and TRBJ2-7; TRBD2 agrees at 10 bases. The germline gives CDR1 SGHDT, CDR2 YYEEEE. The junction had 5 bases not matched to a gene; V was cut back by 4 bases and J by 4 bases. The CDR3 spans 14 residues. The full variable domain, completed using reference TRBV5-6 and TRBJ2-7, is DAGVTQSPTHLIKTRGQQVTLRCSPKSGHDTVSWYQQALGQGPQFIFQYYEEEERQRGNFPDRFSGHQFPNYSSELNVNALLLGDSALYLCASSPWTSGYEQYFGPGTRLTVT.

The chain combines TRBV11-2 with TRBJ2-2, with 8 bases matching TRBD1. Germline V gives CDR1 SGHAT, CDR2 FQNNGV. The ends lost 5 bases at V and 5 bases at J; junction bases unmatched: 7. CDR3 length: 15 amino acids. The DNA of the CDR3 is TGTGCCAGCAGCATTGGACAGGGTTGGACCGGGGAGCTGTTTTTT. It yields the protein CASSIGQGWTGELFF.

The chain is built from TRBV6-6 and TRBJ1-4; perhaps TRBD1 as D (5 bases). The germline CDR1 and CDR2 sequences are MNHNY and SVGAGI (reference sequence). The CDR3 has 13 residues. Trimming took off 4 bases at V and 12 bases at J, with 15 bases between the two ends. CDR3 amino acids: CASSLSLSGQLFF. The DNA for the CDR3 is TGTGCCAGCAGTTTGAGCTTGTCAGGGCAACTGTTTTTT.

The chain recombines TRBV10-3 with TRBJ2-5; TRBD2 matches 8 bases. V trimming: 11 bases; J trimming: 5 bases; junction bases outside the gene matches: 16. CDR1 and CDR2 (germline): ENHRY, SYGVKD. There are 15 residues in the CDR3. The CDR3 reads CAPGGGPALLETQYF. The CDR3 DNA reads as TGTGCCCCCGGGGGGGGGCCAGCGCTCTTGGAGACCCAGTACTTC.

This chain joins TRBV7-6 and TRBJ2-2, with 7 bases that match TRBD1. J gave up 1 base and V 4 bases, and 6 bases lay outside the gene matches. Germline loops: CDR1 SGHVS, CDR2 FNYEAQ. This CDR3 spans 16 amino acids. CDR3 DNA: TGTGCCAGCAGCTCAAGACAGGGACGGAACACCGGGGAGCTGTTTTTT. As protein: CASSSRQGRNTGELFF.

The CDR3: CASSQADRGNQPQHF. The CDR3 coding sequence is TGCGCCAGCAGCCAAGCGGACAGGGGGAATCAGCCCCAGCATTTT. The chain uses TRBV4-1 and TRBJ1-5, with 10 bases aligning to TRBD1. The germline V gene has CDR1 MGHRA and CDR2 YSYEKL. There are 15 residues in the CDR3. V lost 1 base, J lost 4 bases, and 1 base stayed unmatched.

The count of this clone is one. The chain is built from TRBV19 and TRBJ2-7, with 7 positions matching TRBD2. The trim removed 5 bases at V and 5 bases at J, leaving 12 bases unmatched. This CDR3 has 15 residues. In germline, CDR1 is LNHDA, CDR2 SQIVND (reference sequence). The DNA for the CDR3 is TGTGCCAGTAGTGTTGCGGCGGGAGAGGAGGACGAGCAGTACTTC. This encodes CASSVAAGEEDEQYF.

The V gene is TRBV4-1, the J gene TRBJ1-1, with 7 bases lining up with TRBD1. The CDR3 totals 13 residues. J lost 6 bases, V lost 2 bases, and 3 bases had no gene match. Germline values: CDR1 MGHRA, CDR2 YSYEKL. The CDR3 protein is CASSQNRGAEAFF. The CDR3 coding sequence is TGCGCCAGCAGCCAAAACAGGGGAGCTGAAGCTTTCTTT.

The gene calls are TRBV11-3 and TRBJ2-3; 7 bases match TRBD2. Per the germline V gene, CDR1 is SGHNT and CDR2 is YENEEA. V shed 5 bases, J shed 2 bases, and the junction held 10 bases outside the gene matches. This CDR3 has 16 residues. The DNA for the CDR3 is TGTGCCAGCAGCCCATTCGGAGCGGGATCCACAGATACGCAGTATTTT. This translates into CASSPFGAGSTDTQYF. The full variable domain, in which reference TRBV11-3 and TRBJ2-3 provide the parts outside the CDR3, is EAGVVQSPRYKIIEKKQPVAFWCNPISGHNTLYWYLQNLGQGPELLIRYENEEAVDDSQLPKDRFSAERLKGVDSTLKIQPAELGDSAVYLCASSPFGAGSTDTQYFGPGTRLTVL.

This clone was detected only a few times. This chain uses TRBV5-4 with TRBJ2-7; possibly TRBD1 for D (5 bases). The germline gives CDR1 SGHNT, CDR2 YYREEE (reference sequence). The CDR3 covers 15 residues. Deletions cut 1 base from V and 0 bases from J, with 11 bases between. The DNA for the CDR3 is TGTGCCAGCAGCTTGTTTGGCGACAGCTCCTACGAGCAGTACTTC. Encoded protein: CASSLFGDSSYEQYF.